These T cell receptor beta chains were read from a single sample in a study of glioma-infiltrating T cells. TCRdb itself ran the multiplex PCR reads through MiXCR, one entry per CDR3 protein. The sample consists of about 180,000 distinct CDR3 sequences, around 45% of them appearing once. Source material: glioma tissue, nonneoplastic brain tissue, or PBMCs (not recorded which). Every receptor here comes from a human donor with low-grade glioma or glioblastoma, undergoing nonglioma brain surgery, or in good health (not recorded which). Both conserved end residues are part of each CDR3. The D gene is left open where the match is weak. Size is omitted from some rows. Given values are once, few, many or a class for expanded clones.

cdr3_aa: CASSLDAEGGTEAFF; cdr3_nt: TGTGCCAGCAGCCTCGATGCCGAGGGAGGCACTGAAGCTTTCTTT; clone_size: few; d_call: NA; v_call: TRBV12-3/TRBV12-4; j_call: TRBJ1-1
cdr3_aa: CAISEGGKGQPQHF; cdr3_nt: TGTGCCATCAGTGAGGGAGGGAAGGGTCAGCCCCAGCATTTT; clone_size: many; d_call: NA; v_call: TRBV10-3; j_call: TRBJ1-5
cdr3_aa: CASRRDRGSYEQYF; cdr3_nt: TGTGCCAGCAGACGGGACAGGGGTTCCTACGAGCAGTACTTC; clone_size: NA; d_call: TRBD1; v_call: TRBV2; j_call: TRBJ2-7
cdr3_aa: CSASMGGVYEQYF; cdr3_nt: TGCAGTGCTAGTATGGGGGGAGTCTACGAGCAGTACTTC; clone_size: many; d_call: NA; v_call: TRBV20-1; j_call: TRBJ2-7
cdr3_aa: CAISDPSSLAGSQNEEFF; cdr3_nt: TGTGCCATCAGTGACCCGAGCTCTTTAGCGGGATCTCAGAATGAGGAGTTCTTC; clone_size: NA; d_call: TRBD2; v_call: TRBV10-3; j_call: TRBJ2-1
cdr3_aa: CSAAPGLAGGETQYF; cdr3_nt: TGCAGTGCCGCTCCTGGACTAGCGGGAGGAGAGACCCAGTACTTC; clone_size: many; d_call: TRBD2; v_call: TRBV20-1; j_call: TRBJ2-5
cdr3_aa: CASSTGTSRETQYF; cdr3_nt: TGTGCCAGTAGTACCGGGACTAGCAGAGAGACCCAGTACTTC; clone_size: NA; d_call: TRBD2; v_call: TRBV19; j_call: TRBJ2-5
cdr3_aa: CASRGSRTGGVAGGTDTQYF; cdr3_nt: TGTGCCAGCAGGGGTAGTAGGACAGGGGGCGTTGCGGGGGGCACAGATACGCAGTATTTT; clone_size: many; d_call: TRBD1; v_call: TRBV28; j_call: TRBJ2-3
cdr3_aa: CASSLLSGGYEQYF; cdr3_nt: TGTGCCAGCAGCTTACTAAGCGGGGGGTACGAGCAGTACTTC; clone_size: many; d_call: TRBD2; v_call: TRBV28; j_call: TRBJ2-7
cdr3_aa: CSASSHISGQGNEKLFF; cdr3_nt: TGCAGTGCTAGTTCCCACATCTCGGGACAGGGAAATGAAAAACTGTTTTTT; clone_size: many; d_call: TRBD1; v_call: TRBV20-1; j_call: TRBJ1-4
cdr3_aa: CASSPGTSVWNEQFF; cdr3_nt: TGTGCCAGCAGCCCCGGGACTAGCGTGTGGAATGAGCAGTTCTTC; clone_size: NA; d_call: TRBD2; v_call: TRBV3-1; j_call: TRBJ2-1
cdr3_aa: CASSPILGTLGEEYF; cdr3_nt: TGTGCCAGCAGCCCTATCCTAGGGACGCTCGGCGAGGAGTACTTC; clone_size: NA; d_call: NA; v_call: TRBV14; j_call: TRBJ2-7
cdr3_aa: CASSVEGWDNEQYF; cdr3_nt: TGTGCCAGCAGCGTAGAGGGGTGGGATAACGAGCAGTACTTC; clone_size: NA; d_call: NA; v_call: TRBV9; j_call: TRBJ2-7
cdr3_aa: CSVGHSVGYTF; cdr3_nt: TGCAGCGTGGGACATAGCGTTGGCTACACCTTC; clone_size: NA; d_call: NA; v_call: TRBV29-1; j_call: TRBJ1-2
cdr3_aa: CASSLQVTQFYYEQYF; cdr3_nt: TGTGCCAGCAGTTTACAGGTTACCCAGTTTTATTACGAGCAGTACTTC; clone_size: NA; d_call: NA; v_call: TRBV12-3/TRBV12-4; j_call: TRBJ2-7
cdr3_aa: CSAREPRDTTNYGYTF; cdr3_nt: TGCAGTGCTAGGGAACCCCGGGACACGACTAACTATGGCTACACCTTC; clone_size: few; d_call: NA; v_call: TRBV20-1; j_call: TRBJ1-2
cdr3_aa: CASSMTVTNTEAFF; cdr3_nt: TGCGCCAGCAGTATGACAGTAACGAACACTGAAGCTTTCTTT; clone_size: NA; d_call: NA; v_call: TRBV5-1; j_call: TRBJ1-1
cdr3_aa: CASSRAGFTDTQYF; cdr3_nt: TGTGCCAGCAGCCGCGCGGGGTTCACAGATACGCAGTATTTT; clone_size: NA; d_call: NA; v_call: TRBV11-2; j_call: TRBJ2-3
cdr3_aa: CSVGVYHTF; cdr3_nt: TGCAGCGTTGGCGTTTACCACACCTTC; clone_size: few; d_call: NA; v_call: TRBV29-1; j_call: TRBJ1-2
cdr3_aa: CASGFYNEQFF; cdr3_nt: TGTGCCAGCGGGTTCTACAATGAGCAGTTCTTC; clone_size: many; d_call: NA; v_call: TRBV2; j_call: TRBJ2-1
cdr3_aa: CAIGEDQETQYF; cdr3_nt: TGTGCCATCGGTGAAGATCAAGAGACCCAGTACTTC; clone_size: NA; d_call: NA; v_call: TRBV6-1; j_call: TRBJ2-5
cdr3_aa: CSARDLISDLSYNEQFF; cdr3_nt: TGCAGTGCTAGAGATCTAATATCGGATCTCTCCTACAATGAGCAGTTCTTC; clone_size: NA; d_call: NA; v_call: TRBV20-1; j_call: TRBJ2-1
cdr3_aa: CASSQPTGPQYF; cdr3_nt: TGTGCCAGCAGCCAACCCACTGGTCCGCAGTATTTT; clone_size: NA; d_call: NA; v_call: TRBV3-1; j_call: TRBJ2-3